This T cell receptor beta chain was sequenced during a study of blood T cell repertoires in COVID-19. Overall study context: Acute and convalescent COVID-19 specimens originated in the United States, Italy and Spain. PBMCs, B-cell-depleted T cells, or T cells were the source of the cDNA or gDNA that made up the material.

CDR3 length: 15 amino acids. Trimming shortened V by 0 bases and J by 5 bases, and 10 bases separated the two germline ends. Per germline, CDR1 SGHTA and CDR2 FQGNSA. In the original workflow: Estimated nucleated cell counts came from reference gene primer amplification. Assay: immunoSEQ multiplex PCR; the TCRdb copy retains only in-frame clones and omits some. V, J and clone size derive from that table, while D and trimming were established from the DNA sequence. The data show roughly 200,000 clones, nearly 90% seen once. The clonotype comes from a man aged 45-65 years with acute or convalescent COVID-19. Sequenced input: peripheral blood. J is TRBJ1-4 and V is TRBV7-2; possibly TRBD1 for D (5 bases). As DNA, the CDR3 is TGTGCCAGCAGCTTAGCGGCAGGGTCCAATGAAAAACTGTTTTTT. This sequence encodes CASSLAAGSNEKLFF. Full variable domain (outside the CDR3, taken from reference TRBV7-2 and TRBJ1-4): GAGVSQSPSNKVTEKGKDVELRCDPISGHTALYWYRQSLGQGLEFLIYFQGNSAPDKSGLPSDRFSAERTGGSVSTLTIQRTQQEDSAVYLCASSLAAGSNEKLFFGSGTQLSVL.